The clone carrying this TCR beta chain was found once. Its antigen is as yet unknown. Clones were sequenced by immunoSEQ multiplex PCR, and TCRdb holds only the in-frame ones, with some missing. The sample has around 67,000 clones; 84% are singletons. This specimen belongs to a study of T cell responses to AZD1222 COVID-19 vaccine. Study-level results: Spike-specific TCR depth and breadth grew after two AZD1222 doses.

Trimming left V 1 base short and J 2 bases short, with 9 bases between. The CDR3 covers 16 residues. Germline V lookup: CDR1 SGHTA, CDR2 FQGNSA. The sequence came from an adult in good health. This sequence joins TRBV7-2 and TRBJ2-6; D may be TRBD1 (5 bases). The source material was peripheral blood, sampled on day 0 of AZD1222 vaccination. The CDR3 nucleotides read TGTGCCAGCAGCTTAGAAGGGGTTCCTGGGGCCAACGTCCTGACTTTC. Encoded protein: CASSLEGVPGANVLTF. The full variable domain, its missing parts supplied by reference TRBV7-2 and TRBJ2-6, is GAGVSQSPSNKVTEKGKDVELRCDPISGHTALYWYRQSLGQGLEFLIYFQGNSAPDKSGLPSDRFSAERTGGSVSTLTIQRTQQEDSAVYLCASSLEGVPGANVLTFGAGSRLTVL.